Sequencing of this T cell receptor (beta chain) was carried out in a study of glioma-infiltrating T cells after dendritic cell vaccination. Time point defined: after dendritic cell vaccination, including at tumor progression/relapse. General study findings and limits: Longer survival after dendritic cell vaccination followed higher pretreatment TIL content.

About this clone: Its antigen is still unknown.

The germline CDR1 and CDR2 sequences are SGDLS and YYNGEE. Losses at the gene ends were 2 bases for V and 2 bases for J; bases not matched to a gene: 7. The CDR3 extends over 16 amino acids. The repertoire was sequenced with immunoSEQ multiplex PCR; TCRdb's copy has only in-frame clones and lacks some. The data hold 91,000 or so clones, with 75% to 90% observed a single time. The specimen comprised blood, sampled after dendritic cell vaccination. The clonotype comes from a human donor with glioblastoma. This rearrangement joins TRBV9 to TRBJ2-1, with TRBD2 matching over 7 bases. As DNA, the CDR3 is TGTGCCAGCAGCGTTGGGGGGGTTGGAGCCTACAATGAGCAGTTCTTC. Its protein product is CASSVGGVGAYNEQFF.